This TCR beta chain was retrieved from a study of blood T cell repertoires in COVID-19. Study overall: There were acute and convalescent COVID-19 samples, and they came from the United States, Italy and Spain. Sources were T cells, B-cell-depleted T cells, or PBMCs; the material itself was cDNA or gDNA.

How the authors handled the data: Estimated nucleated cell counts came from reference gene primer amplification. Clones were sequenced by immunoSEQ multiplex PCR, and TCRdb holds only the in-frame ones, with some missing. V, J and clone size are taken as reported in that table, and D and trimming were inferred from the DNA itself. The sample shows approximately 89,000 clones, about 80% of them seen only once. The CDR3 consists of 13 residues. Looked up from germline, CDR1 is SGHAT and CDR2 is FQNNGV. J lost 11 bases, V lost 4 bases, and 4 bases had no gene match. The chain recombines TRBV11-2 with TRBJ1-6, with 8 bases matching TRBD1. This TCR was sampled from a woman of 80 years or more with acute or convalescent COVID-19. The specimen sequenced was peripheral blood. The CDR3: CASSYRQGTPLHF. The CDR3, as DNA: TGTGCCAGCAGCTACCGACAGGGGACACCCCTCCACTTT.